This entry concerns a single TCR beta chain. The data stem from a study of OX40 agonist ivuxolimab in advanced cancers. The assay was immunoSEQ multiplex PCR, and TCRdb's table has in-frame clones only and misses some. The data contain around 40,000 clones, 75% to 85% of them seen just once; the ten biggest clones take up about 2%. The CDR3 contains 17 residues. CDR1 is WSHSY, CDR2 SAAADI, per germline. V gave up 4 bases and J gave up 2 bases; unmatched junction bases: 8. The chain links TRBV10-2 to TRBJ2-6, with 7 bases identical to TRBD2. Sequenced here: CD4+ or CD8+ T cells sorted from blood, sampled in a trial of the OX40 agonist ivuxolimab. This sequence originates from an adult with an advanced solid tumor such as melanoma, head and neck, liver or kidney cancer. CDR3 DNA: TGCGCCAGCAGTGCCAGCGGGATAAGGACTGGGGCCAACGTCCTGACTTTC. Its protein is CASSASGIRTGANVLTF.